What follows are 11 T cell receptor beta chains derived from one specimen sequenced in a study of OX40 agonist ivuxolimab in advanced cancers. The method was immunoSEQ multiplex PCR; TCRdb's version includes in-frame clones alone and lacks a portion of them. The data show about 73,000 clones, with approximately 90% seen just once and under 0.65% held by the top ten. The input for sequencing was CD4+ or CD8+ T cells sorted from blood, taken in a trial of the OX40 agonist ivuxolimab. All receptors derive from an adult with an advanced solid tumor such as melanoma, head and neck, liver or kidney cancer.

The CDR3 is CSGGGPAGGRSDTQYF. The DNA for the CDR3 is TGCAGCGGAGGGGGTCCAGCGGGAGGGCGGTCAGATACGCAGTATTTT. The chain links TRBV29-1 to TRBJ2-3, with 10 bases identical to TRBD2. This CDR3 is 16 amino acids long. Losses at the gene ends were 7 bases for V and 4 bases for J; bases not matched to a gene: 14. Germline V gene data show CDR1 as SQVTM and CDR2 as ANQGSEA.

The chain has TRBV2 and TRBJ1-6; the D gene is possibly TRBD1 (5 bases). This CDR3 has 12 residues. Trimming took off 5 bases at V and 9 bases at J, with 8 bases between the two ends. The germline gives CDR1 SNHLY, CDR2 FYNNEI. The CDR3 protein is CASSQGFSPLHF. Here the CDR3 DNA reads TGTGCCAGCAGTCAGGGATTTTCACCCCTCCACTTT. The full variable domain, completed using reference TRBV2 and TRBJ1-6, is EPEVTQTPSHQVTQMGQEVILRCVPISNHLYFYWYRQILGQKVEFLVSFYNNEISEKSEIFDDQFSVERPDGSNFTLKIRSTKLEDSAMYFCASSQGFSPLHFGNGTRLTVT.

V and J are TRBV27 and TRBJ1-1; 8 nucleotides match TRBD1. V dropped 7 bases and J dropped 1; count of bases not matched to a gene: 8. CDR1 is MNHEY and CDR2 is SMNVEV in the germline V gene (reference sequence). This CDR3 comprises 15 residues. The CDR3 bases are TGTGCCAGCATCGGGGCCGGGACAGGGAACACTGAAGCTTTCTTT. This sequence encodes CASIGAGTGNTEAFF.

This clone was detected once. V is TRBV18 and J is TRBJ2-3; 9 bases are a match to TRBD2. With 3 bases clipped from V and 5 bases from J, the junction kept 9 bases outside the gene matches. The CDR3 consists of 16 residues. Germline CDR1 reads KGHSH; CDR2 reads LQKENI. This CDR3 is CASSPRSVAGEDTQYF. CDR3 DNA: TGTGCCAGCTCACCTCGTTCGGTAGCGGGAGAAGATACGCAGTATTTT.

V gene TRBV5-1 combines with J gene TRBJ1-1; no firm D call. Trimming took off 0 bases at V and 8 bases at J, with 11 bases between the two ends. The germline gives CDR1 SGHRS, CDR2 YFSETQ. This CDR3 region has 13 residues. The CDR3 reads CASSLGAPREAFF. CDR3 bases: TGCGCCAGCAGCTTGGGGGCACCTAGGGAAGCTTTCTTT.

The rearrangement joins TRBV19 to TRBJ2-3; 8 bases map to TRBD1. The V gene end was trimmed by 7 bases and the J gene end by 0 bases; junction bases not matched to a gene: 6. This CDR3 contains 15 residues. Germline CDR1 LNHDA, CDR2 SQIVND (reference sequence). CDR3 bases: TGTGCCAGTAAGGACAGGGCGTTCAGCACAGATACGCAGTATTTT. Amino acids: CASKDRAFSTDTQYF.

V is TRBV10-3 and J is TRBJ2-1; maybe TRBD2 (6 bases). The V end was cut by 2 bases, the J end by 4 bases, with 12 bases between. CDR1 is ENHRY and CDR2 is SYGVKD in the germline V gene. The CDR3 runs to 15 residues. This chain's CDR3 is CAISEELAEYNEQFF. In DNA form, the CDR3 reads TGTGCCATCAGTGAGGAACTAGCAGAGTACAATGAGCAGTTCTTC.

J is TRBJ2-3 and V is TRBV10-3, with D unclear. V dropped 10 bases and J dropped 4 bases, with 27 bases sitting between them. In germline, CDR1 is ENHRY, CDR2 SYGVKD. This CDR3 region has 17 residues. The CDR3 is CATNPPGVTRGADTQYF. The CDR3 coding sequence is TGTGCCACCAACCCCCCTGGGGTAACCAGAGGCGCAGATACGCAGTATTTT.

The V gene is TRBV30, the J gene TRBJ1-1; D unresolved. Between the trimmed V and J ends, which lost 3 bases and 1 base, there was a span of 15 bases. This CDR3 has 15 amino acids. The V gene's germline CDR1 is GTSNPN and CDR2 SVGIG (reference sequence). The DNA for the CDR3 is TGTGCCTGGAGGAACGAGGAGGGCGCGAACACTGAAGCTTTCTTT. Protein: CAWRNEEGANTEAFF.

CDR3 region: CASSLEATNYEQYF. The CDR3 bases are TGCGCCAGCAGCTTGGAGGCCACGAACTACGAGCAGTACTTC. The rearrangement links TRBV5-1 to TRBJ2-7; no firm D call. The ends were cut back, 0 bases at V and 3 bases at J, with 10 bases in the middle. The CDR3 is 14 amino acids. Looked up from germline, CDR1 is SGHRS and CDR2 is YFSETQ.

This chain connects TRBV2 to TRBJ2-7, with TRBD2 matching over 13 bases. Germline CDR1 is SNHLY and CDR2 is FYNNEI. The J segment lost 7 bases and the V segment lost 7 bases, leaving 10 bases of the junction unmatched. This CDR3 comprises 15 residues. As DNA, the CDR3 is TGTGCCAGCAATCGAGAGGGACTAGCGGGAAAAGAGCAGTACTTC. Protein sequence: CASNREGLAGKEQYF. Looking up the rest from reference TRBV2 and TRBJ2-7 gives the full variable domain: EPEVTQTPSHQVTQMGQEVILRCVPISNHLYFYWYRQILGQKVEFLVSFYNNEISEKSEIFDDQFSVERPDGSNFTLKIRSTKLEDSAMYFCASNREGLAGKEQYFGPGTRLTVT.